This is a list of T cell receptor beta chains from one sample in a study of T cells in Graves' hyperthyroidism and ophthalmopathy. Via MiXCR, TCRdb re-called the multiplex PCR reads, giving one row per CDR3 protein. The sample consists of 700,000 or so distinct CDR3 sequences, roughly 15% of them appearing once. What was sequenced was blood. The receptor set was obtained from a woman between 45 and 60 years old with Graves' ophthalmopathy. CDR3s include the opening cysteine and the closing phenylalanine or tryptophan. The D gene is left open where the match is weak. A row's size may be missing; if present it is once, few, many or a size class.

J: TRBJ1-3; V: TRBV4-3; D: -; length: 15; size: few; CDR3: CASSQDWAPGNTIYF; DNA: TGCGCCAGCAGCCAAGATTGGGCCCCTGGAAACACCATATATTTT
J: TRBJ1-5; V: TRBV6-1; D: -; length: 12; size: many; CDR3: CASLTGDQPQHF; DNA: TGTGCCAGTCTCACGGGTGATCAGCCCCAGCATTTT
J: TRBJ2-3; V: TRBV11-3; D: -; length: 15; size: many; CDR3: CASSLGGRDTDTQYF; DNA: TGTGCCAGCAGCTTAGGAGGGAGAGACACAGATACGCAGTATTTT
J: TRBJ2-1; V: TRBV6-2/TRBV6-3; D: TRBD2; length: 17; size: many; CDR3: CASSSTKAGGPGNEQFF; DNA: TGTGCCAGCAGTTCCACGAAAGCGGGAGGGCCGGGAAATGAGCAGTTCTTC
J: TRBJ1-2; V: TRBV19; D: TRBD1; length: 14; size: few; CDR3: CASSQDRGKHGYTF; DNA: TGTGCCAGTAGCCAGGACAGGGGGAAGCATGGCTACACCTTC
J: TRBJ2-1; V: TRBV14; D: -; length: 15; size: few; CDR3: CASSQSAISYNEQFF; DNA: TGTGCCAGCAGCCAATCGGCGATCTCCTACAATGAGCAGTTCTTC
J: TRBJ2-1; V: TRBV12-3/TRBV12-4; D: TRBD2; length: 14; size: many; CDR3: CASRGTSLLNEQFF; DNA: TGTGCCAGCAGGGGGACTAGCCTCCTCAATGAGCAGTTCTTC
J: TRBJ2-2; V: TRBV7-8; D: -; length: 16; size: many; CDR3: CASSSSRQTNTGELFF; DNA: TGTGCCAGCAGCTCTTCGCGACAGACGAACACCGGGGAGCTGTTTTTT
J: TRBJ2-5; V: TRBV7-8; D: TRBD2; length: 17; size: many; CDR3: CASSLAAKTLAGETQYF; DNA: TGTGCCAGCAGCTTAGCCGCAAAGACACTAGCGGGAGAGACCCAGTACTTC
J: TRBJ2-1; V: TRBV20-1; D: TRBD2; length: 15; size: many; CDR3: CSAILAGGLYNEQFF; DNA: TGCAGTGCTATCCTAGCGGGAGGCCTCTACAATGAGCAGTTCTTC
J: TRBJ1-5; V: TRBV28; D: TRBD1; length: 18; size: -; CDR3: CASTLPLGQGIGSQPQHF; DNA: TGTGCCAGCACCCTCCCCCTGGGACAGGGGATTGGAAGCCAGCCCCAGCATTTT
J: TRBJ1-2; V: TRBV4-1; D: -; length: 15; size: -; CDR3: CASSHGMTGVYGYTF; DNA: TGCGCCAGCAGCCACGGAATGACCGGCGTTTATGGCTACACCTTC
J: TRBJ2-1; V: TRBV14; D: -; length: 16; size: few; CDR3: CASSQGILATYNEQFF; DNA: TGTGCCAGCAGCCAAGGTATTCTAGCGACTTACAATGAGCAGTTCTTC
J: TRBJ1-5; V: TRBV7-2; D: TRBD1; length: 21; size: many; CDR3: CASSLAFRTAPGQGTNQPQHF; DNA: TGTGCCAGCAGCTTAGCGTTTCGGACCGCGCCGGGACAGGGGACGAATCAGCCCCAGCATTTT
J: TRBJ2-1; V: TRBV19; D: TRBD2; length: 14; size: few; CDR3: CASRSGIAYNEQFF; DNA: TGTGCCAGTAGGAGCGGGATCGCCTACAATGAGCAGTTCTTC
J: TRBJ2-1; V: TRBV14; D: TRBD1; length: 15; size: few; CDR3: CASSWTGGASDEQFF; DNA: TGTGCCAGCAGCTGGACAGGGGGCGCCTCTGATGAGCAGTTCTTC
J: TRBJ1-2; V: TRBV20-1; D: -; length: 13; size: -; CDR3: CSASSDSYNGYTF; DNA: TGCAGTGCTAGTAGCGACAGTTACAATGGCTACACCTTC
J: TRBJ1-4; V: TRBV20-1; D: -; length: 16; size: many; CDR3: CSARVEDFQRGRKLFF; DNA: TGCAGTGCTAGAGTTGAGGACTTCCAACGGGGACGAAAACTGTTTTTT
J: TRBJ2-4; V: TRBV7-9; D: -; length: 16; size: -; CDR3: CASSPGRALAKNIQYF; DNA: TGCGCCAGCAGCCCAGGTAGGGCGCTAGCCAAAAACATTCAGTACTTC
J: TRBJ1-5; V: TRBV28; D: -; length: 15; size: -; CDR3: CASSLWGAINQPQHF; DNA: TGTGCCAGCAGTCTCTGGGGGGCTATCAATCAGCCCCAGCATTTT
J: TRBJ2-7; V: TRBV10-2; D: -; length: 12; size: few; CDR3: CASSENTYEQYF; DNA: TGCGCCAGCAGTGAGAATACCTACGAGCAGTACTTC
J: TRBJ1-5; V: TRBV5-1; D: -; length: 14; size: few; CDR3: CASSPGPFDQPQHF; DNA: TGCGCCAGCAGCCCGGGACCCTTTGATCAGCCCCAGCATTTT